Included here is one T cell receptor beta chain sequence, with context. Germline CDR1 ENHRY, CDR2 SYGVKD. Trimming pared 7 bases from V and 7 bases from J, leaving 20 bases between. There are 14 residues in the CDR3. Repertoires were generated with immunoSEQ multiplex PCR, while TCRdb's copy carries only in-frame clones and drops some. The table records 55,000 to 85,000 clones, around 90% of them present only once. This sample is part of a study of lymphopenia after photon versus proton radiotherapy. The sample here was peripheral blood, taken from a patient treated with photon-based radiotherapy. This chain connects TRBV10-3 to TRBJ2-7; D possibly corresponds to TRBD1 (6 bases). This sequence originates from a woman in her forties with cholangiocarcinoma. Here the CDR3 reads CAITTSRGLREQYF. The CDR3 coding sequence is TGTGCCATCACGACCTCCAGGGGTTTGAGGGAGCAGTACTTC.